The 20 T cell receptor beta chains in this list originate from one sample, sequenced in a study of blood T cell repertoires in COVID-19. The protocol was immunoSEQ multiplex PCR, while the TCRdb copy is restricted to in-frame clones and leaves out a portion. The sample records 400,000 to 450,000 clones, approximately 90% being singletons. The source material was peripheral blood. The receptors stem from a woman between 40 and 55 years old with COVID-19, enrolled during active disease.

V is TRBV28 and J is TRBJ1-3; possible D gene TRBD1, 6 bases. The CDR3 length is 15 residues. Trimming took 10 bases from V and 0 from J, leaving 16 bases between them. Looked up from germline, CDR1 is MDHEN and CDR2 is SYDVKM. DNA for the CDR3: TGTGCCATAACGGGGGGCGTAAGCTCTGGAAACACCATATATTTT. Protein sequence: CAITGGVSSGNTIYF.

The chain couples TRBV27 to TRBJ1-1, with D perhaps TRBD1 (5 bases). Trimming stripped 10 bases from V and 0 bases from J, with 27 bases between. Germline values: CDR1 MNHEY, CDR2 SMNVEV (reference sequence). This CDR3 comprises 18 residues. The CDR3 region is CAIRTHPWGPHMNTEAFF. CDR3 nucleotide sequence: TGTGCCATAAGGACCCACCCGTGGGGCCCTCACATGAACACTGAAGCTTTCTTT.

This chain links TRBV7-2 with TRBJ2-2; no reliable D call. Germline V CDR1 and CDR2: SGHTA, FQGNSA. The CDR3 covers 14 residues. Trimming took off 2 bases at V and 3 bases at J, with 7 bases between the two ends. The CDR3, as DNA: TGTGCCAGCAGCTTATCAATTGACACCGGGGAGCTGTTTTTT. As protein: CASSLSIDTGELFF.

The J gene is TRBJ1-1, the V gene TRBV5-1; D gene uncertain. CDR1 SGHRS and CDR2 YFSETQ come from the germline V gene. Deletions cut 2 bases from V and 4 bases from J, with 15 bases between. This CDR3 is built from 15 residues. CDR3 bases: TGCGCCAGCAGCTTCCAGAGCGGAGCGAGCACTGAAGCTTTCTTT. Its protein product is CASSFQSGASTEAFF.

In regard to this clone: This same CDR3 is encoded by further DNA sequences in the sample. This rearrangement joins TRBV19 to TRBJ1-5; 8 nucleotides match TRBD1. V trimming: 3 bases; J trimming: 0 bases; junction bases outside the gene matches: 1. Looked up from germline, CDR1 is LNHDA and CDR2 is SQIVND (reference sequence). CDR3 length: 15 residues. The CDR3, as DNA: TGTGCCAGTAGTATTGGGACAGGTAGCAATCAGCCCCAGCATTTT. It encodes CASSIGTGSNQPQHF.

The chain employs TRBV10-3 and TRBJ2-7, with 8 nucleotides matching TRBD1. Germline assignment: CDR1 ENHRY and CDR2 SYGVKD. The J segment lost 2 bases and the V segment lost 3 bases, leaving 0 bases of the junction unmatched. The CDR3 spans 13 residues. The CDR3 DNA reads TGTGCCATCAGTGAACAGGGGGCCTACGAGCAGTACTTC. This gives the protein CAISEQGAYEQYF.

V is TRBV19 and J is TRBJ2-2, with a tentative D call TRBD2 (5 bases). Germline CDR1 reads LNHDA; CDR2 reads SQIVND (reference sequence). Between the trimmed V and J ends, which lost 5 bases and 6 bases, there was a span of 25 bases. The CDR3 has 18 residues. The DNA for the CDR3 is TGTGCCAGTAGTCCATCTCTTACGGGGTCCTTGTTATCCGGGGAGCTGTTTTTT. Translating it yields CASSPSLTGSLLSGELFF.

This clone was counted a single time. The rearrangement joins TRBV5-1 to TRBJ2-6, with a weak D call TRBD1 (6 bases). V was trimmed by 4 bases and J by 1 base, leaving 18 bases between them. The germline V gene encodes CDR1 SGHRS and CDR2 YFSETQ. This CDR3 contains 18 residues. The CDR3 DNA is TGCGCCAGCAGCCCCCTGACAGGCATGGTTTCTGGGGCCAACGTCCTGACTTTC. Translated, it gives CASSPLTGMVSGANVLTF.

V gene TRBV4-3 combines with J gene TRBJ2-2; D gene uncertain. V shed 4 bases and J shed 4 bases, with 13 bases lying between them. The germline V gene has CDR1 LGHNA and CDR2 YSLEER. The CDR3 spans 15 residues. The CDR3 DNA follows: TGCGCCAGCAGCCGTCAAAGGTGGAGCACCGGGGAGCTGTTTTTT. Its protein is CASSRQRWSTGELFF.

In this sample, this clone turned up once. J is TRBJ2-2 and V is TRBV5-4; 7 bases line up with TRBD2. The germline CDR1 and CDR2 sequences are SGHNT and YYREEE (reference sequence). This CDR3 contains 15 residues. Trimming cost V 2 bases and J 4 bases; bases outside gene matches: 5. The CDR3 region has the DNA TGTGCCAGCAGCTTACGGGAGGAGCGCACCGGGGAGCTGTTTTTT. This translates into CASSLREERTGELFF.

The chain employs TRBV7-2 and TRBJ1-6, with 7 nucleotides matching TRBD1. The germline CDR1 and CDR2 sequences are SGHTA and FQGNSA. There are 15 residues in the CDR3. The V gene end was trimmed by 6 bases and the J gene end by 7 bases; junction bases not matched to a gene: 9. The CDR3 sequence: CASRTPTGKNSPLHF. CDR3 nucleotides: TGTGCCAGCAGAACCCCGACAGGGAAGAATTCACCCCTCCACTTT.

V gene TRBV19 combines with J gene TRBJ2-1; 7 nucleotides line up with TRBD2. Germline V gives CDR1 LNHDA, CDR2 SQIVND (reference sequence). CDR3 size: 14 residues. Trimming cost V 5 bases and J 7 bases; bases outside gene matches: 8. CDR3: CASSPVPGGNEQFF. The DNA of the CDR3 is TGTGCCAGTAGTCCCGTTCCGGGGGGAAATGAGCAGTTCTTC. Full variable domain (missing parts from reference TRBV19 and TRBJ2-1): DGGITQSPKYLFRKEGQNVTLSCEQNLNHDAMYWYRQDPGQGLRLIYYSQIVNDFQKGDIAEGYSVSREKKESFPLTVTSAQKNPTAFYLCASSPVPGGNEQFFGPGTRLTVL.

The rearrangement uses TRBV18 and TRBJ2-7; 9 bases are shared with TRBD2. Looked up from germline, CDR1 is KGHSH and CDR2 is LQKENI. J was trimmed by 0 bases and V by 0 bases; bases with no gene match: 3. The CDR3 sequence is 16 residues long. The CDR3 sequence is CASSPPGRGGSYEQYF. The CDR3 nucleotides are TGTGCCAGCTCACCACCTGGGCGGGGGGGCTCCTACGAGCAGTACTTC.

The rearrangement joins TRBV11-2 to TRBJ1-6, with D hard to call. CDR1 and CDR2 from the germline V gene are SGHAT and FQNNGV. Trimming stripped 2 bases from V and 6 bases from J, with 5 bases between. This CDR3 spans 13 amino acids. DNA for the CDR3: TGTGCCAGCAGCTTATACGGTAATTCACCCCTCCACTTT. Its translation is CASSLYGNSPLHF. The whole variable domain, remainder taken from reference TRBV11-2 and TRBJ1-6, is EAGVAQSPRYKIIEKRQSVAFWCNPISGHATLYWYQQILGQGPKLLIQFQNNGVVDDSQLPKDRFSAERLKGVDSTLKIQPAKLEDSAVYLCASSLYGNSPLHFGNGTRLTVT.

This clone occurred once. The chain employs TRBV7-3 and TRBJ1-6; no definite D call. CDR1 and CDR2 from the germline V gene are SGHTA and FQGTGA. With 5 bases removed from V and 0 bases from J, the gap between germline ends came to 5 bases. The CDR3 consists of 14 residues. For the CDR3, the DNA is TGTGCCAGCAGCCTTAGCTCCTATAATTCACCCCTCCACTTT. Protein sequence: CASSLSSYNSPLHF.

The J gene is TRBJ2-7, the V gene TRBV28; D perhaps matches TRBD1 (6 bases). V was trimmed by 4 bases and J by 2 bases, leaving 15 bases between them. Per the germline V gene, CDR1 is MDHEN and CDR2 is SYDVKM. This CDR3 comprises 15 residues. CDR3 DNA: TGTGCCAGCAGTTATCGTGGGGCAGGGGCCTACGAGCAGTACTTC. This gives the protein CASSYRGAGAYEQYF. Complete variable domain (other parts from reference TRBV28 and TRBJ2-7): DVKVTQSSRYLVKRTGEKVFLECVQDMDHENMFWYRQDPGLGLRLIYFSYDVKMKEKGDIPEGYSVSREKKERFSLILESASTNQTSMYLCASSYRGAGAYEQYFGPGTRLTVT.

This chain links TRBV27 with TRBJ2-7, with D possibly TRBD2 on 7 matching bases. The V gene's germline CDR1 is MNHEY and CDR2 SMNVEV (reference sequence). The CDR3 runs to 16 residues. Trimming stripped 6 bases from V and 2 bases from J, with 20 bases between. The CDR3: CASSLVGEGGAYEQYF. CDR3 sequence (DNA): TGTGCCAGCAGCCTTGTTGGCGAGGGGGGGGCCTACGAGCAGTACTTC.

This chain connects TRBV9 to TRBJ2-6; 9 nucleotides agree with TRBD1. Germline loops: CDR1 SGDLS, CDR2 YYNGEE. Trimming at V came to 3 bases and at J to 0 bases, leaving 4 bases not matched to a gene. The length of the CDR3 is 17 residues. This chain's CDR3 is CASSGGTGFSGANVLTF. The CDR3, as DNA: TGTGCCAGCAGCGGTGGGACAGGGTTCTCTGGGGCCAACGTCCTGACTTTC.

This clone was seen once. The rearrangement links TRBV19 to TRBJ2-7; 15 bases line up with TRBD2. Germline V CDR1 and CDR2: LNHDA, SQIVND (reference sequence). The CDR3 has 15 amino acids. Trimming took 10 bases from V and 1 from J; bases not matched to a gene: 5. CDR3 coding DNA: TGTGCCACCGGACTAGCGGGGGGGCCTTCCTACGAGCAGTACTTC. This sequence encodes CATGLAGGPSYEQYF.

V is TRBV27 and J is TRBJ2-7, with D unclear. V lost 4 bases and J lost 8, with 15 bases in between. There are 13 residues in the CDR3. CDR1 and CDR2 from the germline V gene are MNHEY and SMNVEV (reference sequence). The CDR3 DNA sequence: TGTGCCAGCAGTTCCACACGACCACTAAAGCAGTACTTC. Its protein is CASSSTRPLKQYF.